This passage covers 25 T cell receptor beta chains from one sample sequenced in a study of blood T cell repertoires in COVID-19. The assay was immunoSEQ multiplex PCR, and TCRdb's table has in-frame clones only and misses some. The sample lists around 64,000 clones, over 70% occurring once. The sample consisted of peripheral blood. These receptors originate from a man aged 45 to 65 with active COVID-19.

The V gene is TRBV9, the J gene TRBJ2-3; tentatively, D is TRBD2 (6 bases). Germline V gives CDR1 SGDLS, CDR2 YYNGEE. The CDR3 sequence is 15 residues long. V was cut by 0 bases and J by 5 bases, with 13 bases left in between. The CDR3 DNA is TGTGCCAGCAGCGTAGGGGGCGGGATGGGAGATACGCAGTATTTT. Translation: CASSVGGGMGDTQYF.

The sample holds a few counts of this clone. The J gene is TRBJ2-7, the V gene TRBV28; TRBD1 might be the D (6 bases). V shed 2 bases and J shed 2 bases, with 7 bases lying between them. This CDR3 region has 13 residues. From germline, CDR1 is MDHEN and CDR2 SYDVKM. The CDR3 bases are TGTGCCAGCAGTTTAAAGGGGGCCTACGAGCAGTACTTC. Its protein product is CASSLKGAYEQYF.

The V gene is TRBV27, the J gene TRBJ1-1; perhaps TRBD1 as D (6 bases). Trimming stripped 3 bases from V and 4 bases from J, with 15 bases between. The V gene's germline CDR1 is MNHEY and CDR2 SMNVEV (reference sequence). The CDR3 extends over 15 amino acids. DNA of the CDR3: TGTGCCAGCAGTTTCCGAAACAGGGTGGGCACTGAAGCTTTCTTT. It codes for CASSFRNRVGTEAFF.

The chain links TRBV5-4 to TRBJ2-1; TRBD2 matches 10 bases. This CDR3 is built from 15 residues. V was clipped by 1 base and J by 6 bases; unmatched bases: 4. The V gene's germline CDR1 is SGHNT and CDR2 YYREEE (reference sequence). This chain's CDR3 is CASSLRTSGSNEQFF. The CDR3 DNA reads TGTGCCAGCAGCTTGAGGACTAGCGGTTCCAATGAGCAGTTCTTC.

Worth noting for this clone: Other DNA sequences in this specimen translate into the identical CDR3. V is TRBV7-2 and J is TRBJ1-2, with 8 bases lining up with TRBD1. Germline trimming cut 4 bases from V and 8 bases from J; bases unmatched to any gene: 6. The CDR3 has 13 residues. In germline, CDR1 is SGHTA, CDR2 FQGNSA. The CDR3 DNA sequence: TGTGCCAGCAGCTCCAGGACAGGGCGCGGCTACACCTTC. Translation gives CASSSRTGRGYTF.

This clone appeared a single time. The rearrangement uses TRBV2 and TRBJ2-7; 7 positions agree with TRBD1. With V trimmed by 6 bases and J by 1 base, 3 bases remained unmatched. CDR3 length: 13 amino acids. Germline V gives CDR1 SNHLY, CDR2 FYNNEI. The CDR3 DNA follows: TGTGCCAGCAGCCCGACAGGGTCCTACGAGCAGTACTTC. It encodes CASSPTGSYEQYF.

The chain recombines TRBV3-1 (or the pseudogene TRBV3-2) with TRBJ2-7; TRBD1 matches at 9 bases. The V and J ends lost 4 bases and 6 bases, in that order; junction bases with no gene match: 7. The CDR3 has 14 amino acids. Germline V gene lookup returns CDR1 LGHDT and CDR2 YNNKEL (reference sequence). The CDR3 DNA is TGTGCCAGCAGCCGTCGGACAGGGGCTGGCGAGCAGTACTTC. Translated: CASSRRTGAGEQYF.

This clone was counted a single time. The chain combines TRBV7-2 with TRBJ1-5; D gene ambiguous. This CDR3 comprises 13 residues. Germline lookup yields CDR1 SGHTA and CDR2 FQGNSA. The V end lost 1 base, the J end lost 7 bases, and 8 bases lay between the germline ends. The CDR3 loop reads CASSLGGGQPQHF. The CDR3 nucleotides are TGTGCCAGCAGCTTAGGGGGAGGGCAGCCCCAGCATTTT.

The chain recombines TRBV7-8 with TRBJ2-1; D gene uncertain. Germline V gives CDR1 SGHVS, CDR2 FQNEAQ. The germline V and J ends were trimmed by 5 bases and 7 bases, with 6 bases remaining between them. This CDR3 is built from 11 residues. This CDR3 reads CASSPRNEQFF. CDR3 nucleotides: TGTGCCAGCAGCCCCCGGAATGAGCAGTTCTTC.

V gene TRBV2 combines with J gene TRBJ2-6; D not resolved. Germline values: CDR1 SNHLY, CDR2 FYNNEI. V lost 1 base to trimming and J lost 0 bases, with 4 bases between them. This CDR3 is 15 amino acids long. The CDR3 protein is CASSEVRSGANVLTF. The DNA for the CDR3 is TGTGCCAGCAGTGAAGTCCGCTCTGGGGCCAACGTCCTGACTTTC.

The chain employs TRBV7-8 and TRBJ1-1; no clear D. CDR3 length equals 13 residues. The germline gives CDR1 SGHVS, CDR2 FQNEAQ. V gave up 1 base and J gave up 6 bases, with 9 bases separating them. CDR3 protein: CASSLDWAPEAFF. CDR3 nucleotide sequence: TGTGCCAGCAGCTTAGATTGGGCGCCTGAAGCTTTCTTT.

This clone has only a few counts. This sequence joins TRBV13 and TRBJ2-1; 11 bases match TRBD2. Germline loops: CDR1 PRHDT, CDR2 FYEKMQ (reference sequence). CDR3 size: 16 residues. Trimming removed 6 bases from V and 1 base from J; junction bases left unmatched: 5. CDR3 in amino acids: CASRDGTSGSYNEQFF. The CDR3 DNA is TGTGCCAGCAGGGACGGGACTAGCGGTTCCTACAATGAGCAGTTCTTC.

CDR3 in DNA: TGTGCCAGCAGCTTACGGGACAGGGACAAATACTATCAGCCCCAGCATTTT. This sequence encodes CASSLRDRDKYYQPQHF. The rearrangement uses TRBV7-3 and TRBJ1-5, with 9 positions matching TRBD1. Germline V gene sequence: CDR1 SGHTA, CDR2 FQGTGA. The CDR3 contains 17 residues. V lost 2 bases, J lost 5 bases, and 10 bases stayed unmatched.

The rearrangement links TRBV11-2 to TRBJ2-7; 11 bases are a match to TRBD2. The CDR3 spans 15 residues. Germline CDR1 reads SGHAT; CDR2 reads FQNNGV. Trimming took 5 bases from V and 1 from J; bases not matched to a gene: 4. The chain's CDR3 is CASSQGLAESYEQYF. In nucleotides, the CDR3 is TGTGCCAGCAGCCAGGGACTAGCGGAGTCCTACGAGCAGTACTTC.

V and J are TRBV5-6 and TRBJ2-1, with 10 positions matching TRBD2. The CDR3 sequence is 15 residues long. J lost 5 bases, V lost 2 bases, and 4 bases had no gene match. CDR1 SGHDT and CDR2 YYEEEE come from the germline V gene. This CDR3 is CASSFGLAANNEQFF. The DNA of the CDR3 is TGTGCCAGCAGCTTTGGACTAGCGGCTAACAATGAGCAGTTCTTC.

The chain carries TRBV5-8 and TRBJ1-4; no clear D. In germline, CDR1 is SGHTS, CDR2 YDEGEE. This CDR3 region has 15 residues. V was shortened by 0 bases and J by 4 bases, with 10 bases between the two germline ends. The CDR3 nucleotides read TGTGCCAGCAGCTTGGCGGCAGGCATTAATGAAAAACTGTTTTTT. Translated: CASSLAAGINEKLFF.

V gene TRBV28 combines with J gene TRBJ2-7; TRBD1 is a possible D gene (5 bases). In germline, CDR1 is MDHEN, CDR2 SYDVKM. This CDR3 spans 16 amino acids. V dropped 5 bases and J dropped 0 bases, with 17 bases sitting between them. CDR3 region: CASSPPGRASSYEQYF. The CDR3 DNA reads as TGTGCCAGCAGTCCCCCAGGCAGGGCGAGCTCCTACGAGCAGTACTTC.

With respect to this clone: Within the sample, other DNA sequences also encode this same CDR3. The gene calls are TRBV7-9 and TRBJ1-5; unclear D gene. Germline CDR1 reads SEHNR; CDR2 reads FQNEAQ (reference sequence). V shed 0 bases and J shed 1 base, with 7 bases lying between them. CDR3 size: 15 residues. The CDR3, as DNA: TGTGCCAGCAGCTTAGCTGGTAGAAGCAATCAGCCCCAGCATTTT. Translation: CASSLAGRSNQPQHF.

The gene calls are TRBV7-2 and TRBJ1-3; 10 nucleotides align to TRBD1. The CDR3 contains 17 residues. The V segment lost 3 bases and the J segment 0 bases; nucleotides outside the gene matches: 5. From germline, CDR1 is SGHTA and CDR2 FQGNSA. CDR3 sequence reads: CASSFSGTGASGNTIYF. CDR3 DNA: TGTGCCAGCAGCTTTTCCGGGACAGGGGCCTCTGGAAACACCATATATTTT.

The chain uses TRBV4-1 and TRBJ2-6; maybe TRBD1 (6 bases). CDR3 length: 16 residues. Germline-derived CDR1 and CDR2 are MGHRA and YSYEKL. V lost 4 bases, J lost 1 base, and 11 bases lay in between. The CDR3 reads CASSPNQGSGANVLTF. CDR3 nucleotide sequence: TGCGCCAGCAGCCCAAATCAGGGGTCTGGGGCCAACGTCCTGACTTTC.

This rearrangement joins TRBV7-2 to TRBJ2-1; 12 bases align to TRBD2. CDR1 and CDR2 (germline): SGHTA, FQGNSA. The CDR3 extends over 15 amino acids. The V gene end was trimmed by 6 bases and the J gene end by 5 bases; junction bases not matched to a gene: 5. The CDR3 sequence is CASRFGLAGNNEQFF. The CDR3 DNA reads TGTGCCAGCAGATTCGGACTAGCGGGAAACAATGAGCAGTTCTTC.

The chain combines TRBV5-1 with TRBJ2-7, with D possibly being TRBD2 (5 bases). Deletions cut 0 bases from V and 7 bases from J, with 14 bases between. CDR1 is SGHRS and CDR2 is YFSETQ in the germline V gene. The CDR3 is 14 amino acids. CDR3 sequence (DNA): TGCGCCAGCAGCTTGGAAACTAGGACGAAAGAGCAGTACTTC. It is translated as CASSLETRTKEQYF.

The rearrangement joins TRBV9 to TRBJ2-1; D is uncertain. The CDR3 contains 17 residues. Germline V CDR1 and CDR2: SGDLS, YYNGEE. Trimming removed 4 bases from V and 2 bases from J, with 19 bases in between. The DNA of the CDR3 is TGTGCCAGCAGCCCCTCTCTGGTGGTCGAGGCCTACAATGAGCAGTTCTTC. This translates into CASSPSLVVEAYNEQFF. Using reference TRBV9 and TRBJ2-1 for the parts outside the CDR3, the full variable domain is DSGVTQTPKHLITATGQRVTLRCSPRSGDLSVYWYQQSLDQGLQFLIQYYNGEERAKGNILERFSAQQFPDLHSELNLSSLELGDSALYFCASSPSLVVEAYNEQFFGPGTRLTVL.

This chain links TRBV30 with TRBJ1-2, with TRBD1 identical over 10 bases. This CDR3 has 13 residues. Germline values: CDR1 GTSNPN, CDR2 SVGIG (reference sequence). V lost 5 bases and J lost 5; bases outside the gene matches: 5. CDR3 in amino acids: CAWGTGATYGYTF. The DNA for the CDR3 is TGTGCCTGGGGGACAGGGGCTACATATGGCTACACCTTC.

The chain uses TRBV7-2 and TRBJ2-5, with 9 nucleotides matching TRBD2. The CDR3 has 16 amino acids. J lost 5 bases, V lost 2 bases, and 9 bases had no gene match. Germline lookup yields CDR1 SGHTA and CDR2 FQGNSA. The CDR3 sequence is CASSLNAGGVGETQYF. For the CDR3, the DNA is TGTGCCAGCAGCTTAAACGCGGGAGGGGTGGGGGAGACCCAGTACTTC.